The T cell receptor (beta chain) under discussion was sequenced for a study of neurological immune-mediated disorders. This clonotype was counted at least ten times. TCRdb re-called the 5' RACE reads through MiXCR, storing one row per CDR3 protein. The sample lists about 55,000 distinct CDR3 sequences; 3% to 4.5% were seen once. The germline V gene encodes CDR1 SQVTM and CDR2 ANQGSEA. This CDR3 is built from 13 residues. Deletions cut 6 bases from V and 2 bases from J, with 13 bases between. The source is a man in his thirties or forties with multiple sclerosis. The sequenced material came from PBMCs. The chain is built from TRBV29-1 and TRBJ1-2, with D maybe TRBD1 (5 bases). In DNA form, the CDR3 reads TGCAGCGTCCTAATGACAGAGAACTATGGCTACACCTTC. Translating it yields CSVLMTENYGYTF.